This T cell receptor (beta chain) was identified in a study of cytomegalovirus exposure and HLA in healthy donors. Study-wide findings and caveats: Usually a TCR sequence was rare, but some public TCRs were found in many donors. Both high specificity and high sensitivity reportedly marked the classifier's diagnosis of cytomegalovirus status. Cytomegalovirus-associated TCR beta chains were listed, numbering roughly 150.

With regard to this clone: The antigen is not known.

This CDR3 has 15 residues. Germline values: CDR1 SQVTM, CDR2 ANQGSEA. The ends lost 6 bases at V and 3 bases at J; junction bases unmatched: 7. Sequencing was performed with immunoSEQ multiplex PCR; in TCRdb, only in-frame clones are kept and a portion is missing. In the table there are 150,000 to 200,000 clones, 80% to 90% of which are singletons. The chain recombines TRBV29-1 with TRBJ1-5, with 11 bases that match TRBD1. The sequence derives from a woman aged 25 to 45 in good health and CMV-seronegative. Sequences were obtained from PBMCs. As DNA, the CDR3 is TGCAGCGTCTCCGGGACAGGGGGGGACAATCAGCCCCAGCATTTT. Translated, it gives CSVSGTGGDNQPQHF.